This T cell receptor (beta chain) was documented in a study of regulatory T cells in long-lasting Graves disease. Overall study: Over 5 years of antithyroid drugs plus positive TSH receptor antibodies defined persistent Graves' disease. Study results and caveats: Reduced TCR diversity was observed in persistent Graves' patients versus newly diagnosed patients.

This clonotype was seen at least ten times. Antigen specificity is unknown. Both iRepertoire HTBI primers and Arm-PCR of CDR3 regions were used to build the TCR beta libraries. Per the original methods: Some 60 TRBV and 11 to 15 TRBJ segments were identified across samples. Each CDR3 protein gets one entry after TCRdb re-called the multiplex PCR reads with MiXCR. Clone size and V and J calls follow TCRdb, not the original study. The sample holds roughly 490,000 distinct CDR3 sequences, 20% to 25% seen once. Documented time point: persistent/refractory GD, antithyroid drugs over 5 years with positive TRAb. Generation of the TCR library employed RNA extracted from PBMCs. The V gene lost 7 bases and the J gene lost 4 bases, with 22 bases spanning the gap. The CDR3 has 17 amino acids. Germline values: CDR1 MDHEN, CDR2 SYDVKM.

This material consisted of peripheral blood mononuclear cells (PBMCs), taken when the disease was refractory, from a patient treated with antithyroid drugs. The TCR was taken from a female donor with Graves disease. J is TRBJ2-2 and V is TRBV28; D possibly uses TRBD1 or TRBD2 (5 bases each). CDR3 amino acids: CASNQEGTPAGTGELFF. CDR3 DNA: TGTGCCAGCAATCAAGAAGGGACCCCAGCAGGCACCGGGGAGCTGTTTTTT.